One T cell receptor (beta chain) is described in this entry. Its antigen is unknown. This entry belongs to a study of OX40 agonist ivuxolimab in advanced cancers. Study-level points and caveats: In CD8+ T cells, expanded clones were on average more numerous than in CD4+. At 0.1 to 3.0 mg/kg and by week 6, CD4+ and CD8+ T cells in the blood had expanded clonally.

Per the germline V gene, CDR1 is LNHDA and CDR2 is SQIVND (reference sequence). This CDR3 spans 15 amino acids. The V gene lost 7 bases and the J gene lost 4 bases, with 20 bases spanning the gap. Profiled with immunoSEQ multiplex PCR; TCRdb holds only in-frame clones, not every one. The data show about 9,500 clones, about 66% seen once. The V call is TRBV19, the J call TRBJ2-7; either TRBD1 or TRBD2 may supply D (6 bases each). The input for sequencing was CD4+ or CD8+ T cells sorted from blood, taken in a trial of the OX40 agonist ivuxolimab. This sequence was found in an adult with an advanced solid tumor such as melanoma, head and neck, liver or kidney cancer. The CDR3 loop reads CASKVTDSGLYEQYF. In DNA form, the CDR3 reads TGTGCCAGTAAAGTCACGGACAGCGGGCTTTACGAGCAGTACTTC.